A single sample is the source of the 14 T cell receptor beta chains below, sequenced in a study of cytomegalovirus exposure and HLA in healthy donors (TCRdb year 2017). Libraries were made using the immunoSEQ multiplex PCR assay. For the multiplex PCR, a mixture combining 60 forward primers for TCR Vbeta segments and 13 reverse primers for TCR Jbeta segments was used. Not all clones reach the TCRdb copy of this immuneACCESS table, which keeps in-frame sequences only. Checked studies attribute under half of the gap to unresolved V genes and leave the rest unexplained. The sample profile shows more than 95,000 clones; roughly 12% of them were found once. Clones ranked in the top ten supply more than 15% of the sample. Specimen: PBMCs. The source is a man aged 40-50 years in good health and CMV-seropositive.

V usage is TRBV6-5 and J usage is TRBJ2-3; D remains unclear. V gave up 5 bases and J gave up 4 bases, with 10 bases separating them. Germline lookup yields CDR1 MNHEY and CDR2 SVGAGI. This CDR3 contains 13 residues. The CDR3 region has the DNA TGTGCCAGCAGTCTAACCCCCCCAGATACGCAGTATTTT. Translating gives CASSLTPPDTQYF.

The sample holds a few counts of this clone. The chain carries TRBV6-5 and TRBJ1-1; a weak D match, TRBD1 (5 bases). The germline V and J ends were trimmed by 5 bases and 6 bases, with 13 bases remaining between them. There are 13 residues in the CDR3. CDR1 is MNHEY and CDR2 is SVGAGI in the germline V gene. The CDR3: CASSQAEQAEAFF. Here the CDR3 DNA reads TGTGCCAGCAGTCAGGCCGAACAGGCTGAAGCTTTCTTT.

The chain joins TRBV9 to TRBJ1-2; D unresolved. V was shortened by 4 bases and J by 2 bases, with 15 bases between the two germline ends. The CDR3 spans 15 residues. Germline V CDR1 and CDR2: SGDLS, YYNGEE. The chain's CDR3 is CASSPSNAINYGYTF. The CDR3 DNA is TGTGCCAGCAGCCCCTCCAACGCGATCAACTATGGCTACACCTTC.

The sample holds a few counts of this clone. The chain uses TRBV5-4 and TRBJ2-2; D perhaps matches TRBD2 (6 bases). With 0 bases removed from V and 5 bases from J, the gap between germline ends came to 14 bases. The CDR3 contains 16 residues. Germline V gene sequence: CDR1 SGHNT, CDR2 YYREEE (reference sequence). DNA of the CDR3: TGTGCCAGCAGCTTGGGTCCGGGAGCGGCGACCGGGGAGCTGTTTTTT. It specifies CASSLGPGAATGELFF.

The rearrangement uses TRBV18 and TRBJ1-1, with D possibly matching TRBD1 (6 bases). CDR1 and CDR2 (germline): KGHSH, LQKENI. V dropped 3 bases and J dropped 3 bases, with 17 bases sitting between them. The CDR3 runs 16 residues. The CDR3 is CASSPSQGIGYTEAFF. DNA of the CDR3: TGTGCCAGCTCACCGTCGCAGGGGATCGGGTACACTGAAGCTTTCTTT.

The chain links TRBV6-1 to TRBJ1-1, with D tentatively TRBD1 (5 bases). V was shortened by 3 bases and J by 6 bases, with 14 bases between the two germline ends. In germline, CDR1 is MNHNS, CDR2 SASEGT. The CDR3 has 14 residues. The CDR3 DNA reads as TGTGCCAGCAGTGAGGGCCGATGGGGCTCTGAAGCTTTCTTT. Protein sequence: CASSEGRWGSEAFF.

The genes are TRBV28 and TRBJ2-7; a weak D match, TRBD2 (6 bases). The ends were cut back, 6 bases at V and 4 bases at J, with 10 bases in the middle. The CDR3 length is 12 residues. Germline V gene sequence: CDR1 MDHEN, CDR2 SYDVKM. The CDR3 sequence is CASSGRGYEQYF. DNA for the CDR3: TGTGCCAGCAGCGGGAGAGGATACGAGCAGTACTTC. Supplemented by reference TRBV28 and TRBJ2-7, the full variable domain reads DVKVTQSSRYLVKRTGEKVFLECVQDMDHENMFWYRQDPGLGLRLIYFSYDVKMKEKGDIPEGYSVSREKKERFSLILESASTNQTSMYLCASSGRGYEQYFGPGTRLTVT.

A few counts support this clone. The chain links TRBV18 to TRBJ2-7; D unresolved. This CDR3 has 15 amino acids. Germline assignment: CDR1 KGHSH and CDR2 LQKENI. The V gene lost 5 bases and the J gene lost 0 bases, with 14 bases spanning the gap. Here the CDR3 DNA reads TGTGCCAGCTCAGAGATGGCGGATCTCTCCTACGAGCAGTACTTC. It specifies CASSEMADLSYEQYF. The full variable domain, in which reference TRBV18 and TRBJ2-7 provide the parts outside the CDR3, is NAGVMQNPRHLVRRRGQEARLRCSPMKGHSHVYWYRQLPEEGLKFMVYLQKENIIDESGMPKERFSAEFPKEGPSILRIQQVVRGDSAAYFCASSEMADLSYEQYFGPGTRLTVT.

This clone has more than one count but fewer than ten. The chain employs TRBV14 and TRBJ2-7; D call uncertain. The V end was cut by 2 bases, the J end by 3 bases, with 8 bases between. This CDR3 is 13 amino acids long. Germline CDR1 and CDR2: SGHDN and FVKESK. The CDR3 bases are TGTGCCAGCAGCCAACTCCGGTTCTACGAGCAGTACTTC. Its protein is CASSQLRFYEQYF.

For the CDR3, the DNA is TGTGCCAGCAGCCCTGACTACGCTGGGGACTACGAGCAGTACTTC. Protein product: CASSPDYAGDYEQYF. V usage is TRBV5-6 and J usage is TRBJ2-7; tentative D call: TRBD2 (5 bases). Between the trimmed V and J ends, which lost 4 bases and 3 bases, there was a span of 17 bases. The CDR3 extends over 15 amino acids. Germline CDR1 and CDR2: SGHDT and YYEEEE.

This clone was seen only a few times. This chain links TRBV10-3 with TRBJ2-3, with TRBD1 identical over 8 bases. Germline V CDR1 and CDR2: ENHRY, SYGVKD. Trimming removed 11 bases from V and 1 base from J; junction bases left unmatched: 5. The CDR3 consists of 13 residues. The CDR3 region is CAVETGGTDTQYF. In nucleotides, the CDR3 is TGTGCCGTAGAGACAGGGGGCACAGATACGCAGTATTTT.

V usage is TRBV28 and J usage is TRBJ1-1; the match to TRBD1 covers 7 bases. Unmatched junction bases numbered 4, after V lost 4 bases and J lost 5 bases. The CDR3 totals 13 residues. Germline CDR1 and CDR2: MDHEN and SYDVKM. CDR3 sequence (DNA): TGTGCCAGCAGTTCAAACAGGGGAACTGAAGCTTTCTTT. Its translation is CASSSNRGTEAFF.

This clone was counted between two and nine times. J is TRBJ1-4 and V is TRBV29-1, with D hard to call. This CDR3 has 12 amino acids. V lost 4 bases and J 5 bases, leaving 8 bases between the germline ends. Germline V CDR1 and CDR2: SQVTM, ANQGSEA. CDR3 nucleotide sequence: TGCAGCGTTGCCAACTCAAATGAAAAACTGTTTTTT. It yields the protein CSVANSNEKLFF.

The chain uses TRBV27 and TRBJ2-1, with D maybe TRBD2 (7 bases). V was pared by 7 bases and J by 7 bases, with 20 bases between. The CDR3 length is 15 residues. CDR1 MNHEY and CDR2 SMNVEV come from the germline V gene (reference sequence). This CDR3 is CASTRGGGPSNEQFF. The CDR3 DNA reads TGTGCCAGCACCAGAGGGGGAGGGCCCTCAAATGAGCAGTTCTTC.